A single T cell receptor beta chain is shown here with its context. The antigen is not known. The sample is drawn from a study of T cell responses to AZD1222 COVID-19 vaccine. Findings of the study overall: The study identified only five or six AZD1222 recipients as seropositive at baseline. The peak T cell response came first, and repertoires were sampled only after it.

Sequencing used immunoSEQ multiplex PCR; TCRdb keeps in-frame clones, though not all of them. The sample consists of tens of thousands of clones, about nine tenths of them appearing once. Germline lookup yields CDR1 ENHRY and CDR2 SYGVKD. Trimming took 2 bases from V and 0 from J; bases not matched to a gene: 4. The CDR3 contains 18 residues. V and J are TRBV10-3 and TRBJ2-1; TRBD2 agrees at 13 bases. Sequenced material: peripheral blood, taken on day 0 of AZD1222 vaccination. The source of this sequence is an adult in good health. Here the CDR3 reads CAISEGLAGAASYNEQFF. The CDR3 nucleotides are TGTGCCATCAGTGAGGGACTAGCGGGGGCCGCCTCCTACAATGAGCAGTTCTTC.